Following are 2 T cell receptor beta chains from one sample sequenced in a study of control samples from healthy donors and cancer patients. Profiled with immunoSEQ multiplex PCR; TCRdb holds only in-frame clones, not every one. The sample consists of some 150,000 clones, about 94% of them appearing once. The source material was PBMCs. The receptors were gathered from a man between 60 and 75 years old with colorectal cancer.

The chain uses TRBV27 and TRBJ1-2, with a possible D match to TRBD1 (6 bases). The V and J ends lost 2 bases and 4 bases respectively, with 14 bases between them. The CDR3 extends over 15 amino acids. Germline V gene sequence: CDR1 MNHEY, CDR2 SMNVEV (reference sequence). The CDR3 region is CASSLRQEVPYGYTF. CDR3 nucleotide sequence: TGTGCCAGCAGTTTACGACAGGAAGTTCCCTATGGCTACACCTTC.

The chain combines TRBV7-9 with TRBJ1-1; TRBD1 matches 9 bases. The V segment lost 1 base and the J segment 4 bases; nucleotides outside the gene matches: 1. Germline V gene lookup returns CDR1 SEHNR and CDR2 FQNEAQ (reference sequence). The CDR3 has 14 amino acids. CDR3 in DNA: TGTGCCAGCAGCTTAGTACAGGGGGCCACTGAAGCTTTCTTT. It translates to CASSLVQGATEAFF.